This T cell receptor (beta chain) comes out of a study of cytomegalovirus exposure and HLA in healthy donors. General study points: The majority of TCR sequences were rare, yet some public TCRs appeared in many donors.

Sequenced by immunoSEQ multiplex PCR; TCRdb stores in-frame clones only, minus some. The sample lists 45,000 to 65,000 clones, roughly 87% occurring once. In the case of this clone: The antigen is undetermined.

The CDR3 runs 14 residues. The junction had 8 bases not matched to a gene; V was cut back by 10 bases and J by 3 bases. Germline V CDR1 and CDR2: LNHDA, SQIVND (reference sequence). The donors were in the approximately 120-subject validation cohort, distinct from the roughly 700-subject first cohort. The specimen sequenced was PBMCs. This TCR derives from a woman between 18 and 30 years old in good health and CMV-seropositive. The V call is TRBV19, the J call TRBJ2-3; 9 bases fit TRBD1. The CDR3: CATHSGQGTDTQYF. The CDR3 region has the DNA TGTGCCACCCATTCGGGACAGGGAACAGATACGCAGTATTTT.